This T cell receptor (beta chain) was sequenced during a study of blood T cell repertoires in COVID-19. In the study overall: Both acute and convalescent COVID-19 samples were obtained from the United States, Italy and Spain. Nucleic acid was either cDNA or gDNA, and it came from T cells, B-cell-depleted T cells, or PBMCs.

In the authors' methods: Estimation of nucleated cell counts was performed using reference gene primer amplification. The method was immunoSEQ multiplex PCR; TCRdb's version includes in-frame clones alone and lacks a portion of them. Clone size and the V and J calls come from that table; the DNA yielded D and trimming. Of 100,000 to 120,000 clones listed, 87% were seen once; the top ten hold around 4.9%. CDR3 length: 17 residues. Trimming removed 5 bases from V and 0 bases from J; junction bases left unmatched: 4. Germline V gene sequence: CDR1 KGHDR, CDR2 SFDVKD. The rearrangement links TRBV24-1 to TRBJ2-1, with 12 bases that match TRBD2. Material for sequencing was peripheral blood. This receptor was taken from a human donor in a cohort sampled during active COVID-19. CDR3 in DNA: TGTGCCACCAGTGGTCTAGCGGGAGGGGCCTCCTACAATGAGCAGTTCTTC. Translated: CATSGLAGGASYNEQFF.